This T cell receptor (beta chain) was found in a study of CD4 T cells in relation to SARS-CoV-2 and coronaviruses. With respect to this clone: Antigen unknown.

The CDR3 contains 14 residues. The V and J ends lost 7 bases and 3 bases, in that order; junction bases with no gene match: 1. Germline V gives CDR1 SGHDT, CDR2 YYEEEE. Sequencing used immunoSEQ multiplex PCR; TCRdb keeps in-frame clones, though not all of them. Of some 30,000 clones detected, over 60% appear once; the ten largest clones hold 20%. Before the COVID-19 pandemic, during about 2011-2019, CD4+ T cells were taken from unexposed donors. Isolation of CD4+ T cells took place after less than twelve days in culture. Unexposed-donor CD4+ T cells were probed with SARS-CoV-2 S/N and four cold-coronavirus spikes, cells permitting. Cultures received half-medium IL-2 refreshes on days 3 and 7.

J is TRBJ1-6 and V is TRBV5-6, with 10 nucleotides matching TRBD1. The sequenced material came from CD4+ T cells from PBMCs, cultured in vitro. This TCR was sampled from a human donor in good health. CDR3 amino acids: CASRTGGYNSPLHF. The DNA of the CDR3 is TGTGCCAGCCGGACAGGGGGCTATAATTCACCCCTCCACTTT.